A single sample gave rise to the 23 T cell receptor beta chains below, sequenced in a study of T cell responses to AZD1222 COVID-19 vaccine. The method was immunoSEQ multiplex PCR; TCRdb's version includes in-frame clones alone and lacks a portion of them. The repertoire holds some 140,000 clones, with 90% as singletons. The input for sequencing was peripheral blood, taken on day 0 of AZD1222 vaccination. The receptors originated from an adult in good health.

V gene TRBV12-5 combines with J gene TRBJ1-1, with D tentatively TRBD1 (5 bases). The CDR3 is 15 amino acids. CDR1 LGHNT and CDR2 FRNRAP come from the germline V gene. Trimming shortened V by 0 bases and J by 1 base, and 9 bases separated the two germline ends. The CDR3 nucleotides are TGTGCTAGTGGTTTGGTACTTCAGGGGAACACTGAAGCTTTCTTT. This codes for CASGLVLQGNTEAFF.

J is TRBJ1-4 and V is TRBV5-1; D is ambiguous. Trimming took 0 bases from V and 3 from J, leaving 12 bases between them. CDR3 length equals 16 residues. The germline gives CDR1 SGHRS, CDR2 YFSETQ. CDR3 bases: TGCGCCAGCAGCTTGGGACAATCCTCGGCTAATGAAAAACTGTTTTTT. It is translated as CASSLGQSSANEKLFF.

This rearrangement joins TRBV19 to TRBJ2-1, with D unclear. V lost 4 bases and J 5 bases, leaving 9 bases between the germline ends. The CDR3 is made up of 13 amino acids. CDR1 is LNHDA, CDR2 SQIVND, per germline (reference sequence). The CDR3 reads CASSTPPHNEQFF. CDR3 DNA sequence: TGTGCCAGTAGTACCCCCCCTCACAATGAGCAGTTCTTC.

The chain has TRBV5-1 and TRBJ2-5, with 10 bases aligning to TRBD2. This CDR3 is 14 amino acids long. Trimming removed 1 base from V and 5 bases from J; junction bases left unmatched: 2. The germline CDR1 and CDR2 sequences are SGHRS and YFSETQ. The CDR3 nucleotides are TGCGCCAGCAGCTTGTCGACTAGCGGGGAGACCCAGTACTTC. Translation: CASSLSTSGETQYF.

The CDR3 DNA reads TGTGCCAGCAGCTTAGACCCGACAGGGGCCTACGAGCAGTACTTC. Amino acid sequence: CASSLDPTGAYEQYF. This chain connects TRBV11-3 to TRBJ2-7; 8 positions agree with TRBD1. V dropped 0 bases and J dropped 2; count of bases not matched to a gene: 3. Germline V gives CDR1 SGHNT, CDR2 YENEEA. The CDR3 is 15 amino acids.

CDR3 DNA sequence: TGTGCCAGCAGTCCGGGGGCCAGGTTGGGGGCGGGTTCCTATGGCTACACCTTC. Its translation is CASSPGARLGAGSYGYTF. The chain has TRBV27 and TRBJ1-2, with D possibly being TRBD1 (6 bases). There are 18 residues in the CDR3. Germline CDR1 and CDR2: MNHEY and SMNVEV (reference sequence). With 5 bases removed from V and 4 bases from J, the gap between germline ends came to 26 bases.

This chain joins TRBV6-2 or TRBV6-3 and TRBJ1-1, with a weak D call TRBD1 (5 bases). This CDR3 comprises 13 residues. V shed 2 bases and J shed 8 bases, with 12 bases lying between them. Germline V gene lookup returns CDR1 MNHEY and CDR2 SVGEGT. The CDR3 reads CASSYQGSGEAFF. The CDR3, as DNA: TGTGCCAGCAGTTACCAGGGTAGCGGCGAAGCTTTCTTT.

To note about this clone: At one boundary the junction diverges from the germline segment, which might be a read error. This sequence joins TRBV20-1 and TRBJ2-2; TRBD2 aligns across 10 bases. The germline gives CDR1 DFQATT, CDR2 SNEGSKA (reference sequence). This CDR3 is 17 amino acids long. The CDR3 here is CSASFSPGLAKTGELFF. The CDR3 DNA follows: TGCAGTGCTAGTTTTAGTCCGGGACTAGCGAAGACCGGGGAGCTGTTTTTT.

The V call is TRBV11-3, the J call TRBJ1-1; 10 bases line up with TRBD1. The CDR3 is 15 residues long. Germline V gives CDR1 SGHNT, CDR2 YENEEA. Germline trimming cut 5 bases from V and 4 bases from J; bases unmatched to any gene: 7. Here the CDR3 reads CASSRGTGVSTEAFF. The CDR3 DNA follows: TGTGCCAGCAGCCGGGGGACAGGGGTGAGCACTGAAGCTTTCTTT.

V and J are TRBV12-3 or TRBV12-4 and TRBJ1-1; D call uncertain. V lost 10 bases, J lost 11 bases, and 20 bases lay in between. This CDR3 region has 12 residues. The DNA for the CDR3 is TGTGCCATCAACCTTGCGGCCCCGAGGGCTTTCTTT. Its protein is CAINLAAPRAFF.

This clone was recorded a few times. The chain links TRBV11-2 to TRBJ2-3; 10 bases match TRBD2. V lost 6 bases to trimming and J lost 10 bases; unmatched junction nucleotides: 25. This CDR3 has 19 amino acids. CDR1 SGHAT and CDR2 FQNNGV come from the germline V gene. The CDR3 protein is CASRGRTTSGSPNPRAQYF. CDR3 nucleotide sequence: TGTGCCAGCAGGGGGAGGACGACTAGCGGGTCCCCGAACCCCCGGGCGCAGTATTTT.

CDR3 sequence (DNA): TGTGCCAGCAGGTACAGAGACAACTATGGCTACACCTTC. It specifies CASRYRDNYGYTF. This chain links TRBV2 with TRBJ1-2; D unclear. V lost 6 bases to trimming and J lost 2 bases, with 10 bases between them. Germline V gene sequence: CDR1 SNHLY, CDR2 FYNNEI. This CDR3 is 13 amino acids long.

The chain has TRBV5-4 and TRBJ2-1, with 12 nucleotides matching TRBD2. The CDR3 is 17 residues long. After removal of 4 bases from V and 0 bases from J, the junction contained 5 bases not matched to a gene. CDR1 is SGHNT and CDR2 is YYREEE in the germline V gene (reference sequence). The CDR3 DNA follows: TGTGCCAGCAGCGGTAAGACTAGCGGGAGCTCCTACAATGAGCAGTTCTTC. It translates to CASSGKTSGSSYNEQFF.

This clone appeared a single time. The V and J genes are TRBV4-3 and TRBJ1-2; tentative D call: TRBD1 (5 bases). V shed 2 bases and J shed 3 bases, with 16 bases lying between them. The V gene's germline CDR1 is LGHNA and CDR2 YSLEER. There are 16 residues in the CDR3. In DNA form, the CDR3 reads TGCGCCAGCAGCCAAACTCTTTCCGGGGCGGACTATGGCTACACCTTC. It encodes CASSQTLSGADYGYTF.

The J gene is TRBJ2-3, the V gene TRBV29-1; 7 bases are a match to TRBD2. CDR3 length: 16 amino acids. Germline CDR1 and CDR2: SQVTM and ANQGSEA. V gave up 7 bases and J gave up 0 bases; unmatched junction bases: 13. The DNA of the CDR3 is TGCAGCGCTGAGTGGTGGGGGGGTCCTAGCACAGATACGCAGTATTTT. This encodes CSAEWWGGPSTDTQYF.

The V call is TRBV5-1, the J call TRBJ2-1, with D perhaps TRBD1 (6 bases). Germline CDR1 SGHRS, CDR2 YFSETQ. V shed 1 base and J shed 3 bases, with 14 bases lying between them. The CDR3 spans 16 residues. The CDR3 region has the DNA TGCGCCAGCAGCTTGAGGGCAGGGGTGTTCTACAATGAGCAGTTCTTC. Its translation is CASSLRAGVFYNEQFF.

This clone was counted a single time. The rearrangement uses TRBV5-4 and TRBJ1-2, with 7 bases identical to TRBD1. Trimming cost V 3 bases and J 1 base; bases outside gene matches: 9. The CDR3 has 16 residues. Germline V gene data show CDR1 as SGHNT and CDR2 as YYREEE (reference sequence). The CDR3 region has the DNA TGTGCCAGCAGCTGGGGGTCGGGACAGCTTAACTATGGCTACACCTTC. Its translation is CASSWGSGQLNYGYTF. The variable domain in full, completed from reference TRBV5-4 and TRBJ1-2, reads ETGVTQSPTHLIKTRGQQVTLRCSSQSGHNTVSWYQQALGQGPQFIFQYYREEENGRGNFPPRFSGLQFPNYSSELNVNALELDDSALYLCASSWGSGQLNYGYTFGSGTRLTVV.

V usage is TRBV2 and J usage is TRBJ1-2; D might be TRBD1 (6 bases). CDR1 and CDR2 from the germline V gene are SNHLY and FYNNEI. This CDR3 comprises 13 residues. V was shortened by 3 bases and J by 5 bases, with 10 bases between the two germline ends. The CDR3 reads CASSDRTVYGYTF. In DNA, the CDR3 is TGTGCCAGCAGTGATCGGACAGTATATGGCTACACCTTC. Using reference TRBV2 and TRBJ1-2 for the parts outside the CDR3, the full variable domain is EPEVTQTPSHQVTQMGQEVILRCVPISNHLYFYWYRQILGQKVEFLVSFYNNEISEKSEIFDDQFSVERPDGSNFTLKIRSTKLEDSAMYFCASSDRTVYGYTFGSGTRLTVV.

This chain connects TRBV12-3 or TRBV12-4 to TRBJ2-7; D uncertain. V lost 3 bases to trimming and J lost 4 bases, with 10 bases between them. CDR3 length: 13 amino acids. CDR3 protein: CASSFNEGYEQYF. The CDR3 nucleotides read TGTGCCAGCAGTTTTAATGAAGGGTACGAGCAGTACTTC.

The V and J genes are TRBV7-9 and TRBJ1-1; D call uncertain. The CDR3 totals 10 residues. Germline V gene data show CDR1 as SEHNR and CDR2 as FQNEAQ (reference sequence). The V gene lost 1 base and the J gene lost 7 bases, with 1 base spanning the gap. The CDR3 reads CASSLVEAFF. The CDR3 nucleotides are TGTGCCAGCAGCTTAGTTGAAGCTTTCTTT.

V gene TRBV12-3 or TRBV12-4 combines with J gene TRBJ1-4; D is unclear. CDR3 size: 12 residues. V shed 1 base and J shed 4 bases, with 1 base lying between them. CDR3 residues: CASSLGNEKLFF. The CDR3 nucleotides are TGTGCCAGCAGTTTAGGTAATGAAAAACTGTTTTTT.

The chain couples TRBV11-2 to TRBJ1-1, with 7 bases identical to TRBD1. J gave up 9 bases and V 0 bases, and 7 bases lay outside the gene matches. CDR3 length: 14 residues. Germline V gene lookup returns CDR1 SGHAT and CDR2 FQNNGV. For the CDR3, the DNA is TGTGCCAGCAGCTTAGAAGGAGGGGGCAGACAAGCTTTCTTT. Translation gives CASSLEGGGRQAFF.

V usage is TRBV5-1 and J usage is TRBJ1-3; possible D gene TRBD1, 5 bases. Germline CDR1 SGHRS, CDR2 YFSETQ. The CDR3 is 17 amino acids. Trimming took off 1 base at V and 3 bases at J, with 17 bases between the two ends. Here the CDR3 DNA reads TGCGCCAGCAGCTTGAGCGCCCCCGTGGGGCTTGGAAACACCATATATTTT. Translation: CASSLSAPVGLGNTIYF.